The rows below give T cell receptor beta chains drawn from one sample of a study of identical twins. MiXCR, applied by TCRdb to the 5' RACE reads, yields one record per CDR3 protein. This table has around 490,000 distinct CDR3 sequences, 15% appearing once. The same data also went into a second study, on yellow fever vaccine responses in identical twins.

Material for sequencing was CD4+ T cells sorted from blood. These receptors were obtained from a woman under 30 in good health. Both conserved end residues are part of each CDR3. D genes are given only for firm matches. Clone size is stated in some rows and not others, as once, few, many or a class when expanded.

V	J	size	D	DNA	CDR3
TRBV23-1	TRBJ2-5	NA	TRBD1	TGCGCCAGCAAGTCAGGGACAGGGGCAAAAGAGACCCAGTACTTC	CASKSGTGAKETQYF
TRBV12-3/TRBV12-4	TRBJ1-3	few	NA	TGTGCCAGCAGATCGAGGGTGTCTGGAAACACCATATATTTT	CASRSRVSGNTIYF
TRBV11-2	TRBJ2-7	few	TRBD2	TGTGCCAGCAGCCATTCCGGGACTAGCGGGATAGGGTCCTACGAGCAGTACTTC	CASSHSGTSGIGSYEQYF
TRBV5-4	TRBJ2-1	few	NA	TGTGCCAGCAGCTTGGCTCGCATCGGACACAATGAGCAGTTCTTC	CASSLARIGHNEQFF
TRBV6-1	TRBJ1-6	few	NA	TGTGCCAGCAGCCCGCCTAGTAGCAATTCACCCCTCCACTTT	CASSPPSSNSPLHF
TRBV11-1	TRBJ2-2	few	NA	TGTGCCAGCAGCCCCAGCGACAGAATATCCGCGAACACCGGGGAGCTGTTTTTT	CASSPSDRISANTGELFF
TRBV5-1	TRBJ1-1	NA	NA	TGCGCCAGCAGCGCCGGACAGAACATGAACACTGAAGCTTTCTTT	CASSAGQNMNTEAFF
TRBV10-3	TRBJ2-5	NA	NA	TGTGCCATCAGTACGGGACAAGAAGAGACCCAGTACTTC	CAISTGQEETQYF
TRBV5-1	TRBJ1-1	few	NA	TGCGCCAGCAGCTTCGACACGGCGAACACTGAAGCTTTCTTT	CASSFDTANTEAFF
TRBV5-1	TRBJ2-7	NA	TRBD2	TGCGCCAGCAGCCCCGGGGAGGGGCGGGCCTACGAGCAGTACTTC	CASSPGEGRAYEQYF
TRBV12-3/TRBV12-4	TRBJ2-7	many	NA	TGTGCCAGCAGTTCATCTGTAGGGTCCAGTCAAAAGCAGTACTTC	CASSSSVGSSQKQYF
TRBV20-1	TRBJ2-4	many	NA	TGCAGTGCTAGAGAGGGAAGGGAAAACATTCAGTACTTC	CSAREGRENIQYF
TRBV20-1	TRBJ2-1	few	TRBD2	TGCAGTGCTAGCCCACCTAGCGGGGGACGGAATGAGCAGTTCTTC	CSASPPSGGRNEQFF
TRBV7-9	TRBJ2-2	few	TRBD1	TGTGCCAGCAGCTTGGGGACAGGGACCACCGGGGAGCTGTTTTTT	CASSLGTGTTGELFF
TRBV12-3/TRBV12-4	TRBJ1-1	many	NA	TGTGCCAGCAGCGTTGCTTTCTTT	CASSVAFF
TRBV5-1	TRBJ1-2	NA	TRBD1	TGCGCCAGCAGCTCTGGACAGGGGGTCTATGGCTACACCTTC	CASSSGQGVYGYTF
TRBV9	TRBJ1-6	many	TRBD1	TGTGCCAGCAGCGCCAACCCCCCAGGGGGCTGGGATTCACCCCTCCACTTT	CASSANPPGGWDSPLHF
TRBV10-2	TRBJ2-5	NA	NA	TGCGCCAGCAGTGATAATGGGGGTGGGGGCCAAGAGACCCAGTACTTC	CASSDNGGGGQETQYF
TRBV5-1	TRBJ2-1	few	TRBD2	TGCGCCAGCAGCTTGACTACTAGCGGGGGGTCCTATGAGCAGTTCTTC	CASSLTTSGGSYEQFF
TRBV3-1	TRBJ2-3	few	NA	TGTGCCAGCAGCCAAGGGCCAGGGTTAATGGATACGCAGTATTTT	CASSQGPGLMDTQYF
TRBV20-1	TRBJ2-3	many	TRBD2	TGCAGTGCCCCCCGGACTAGCGGGAGGACAGATACGCAGTATTTT	CSAPRTSGRTDTQYF
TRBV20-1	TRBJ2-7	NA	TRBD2	TGCAGTGCTAGACGACTAGCGGGAGGGCCGGGGCAGTACTTC	CSARRLAGGPGQYF
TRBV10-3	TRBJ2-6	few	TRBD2	TGTGCCATCAGTGAGGCTAGCGGCAACTCTGGGGCCAACGTCCTGACTTTC	CAISEASGNSGANVLTF
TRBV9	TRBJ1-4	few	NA	TGTGCCAGCAGCGTAGCAGGAACCAGGGGTGAAAAACTGTTTTTT	CASSVAGTRGEKLFF
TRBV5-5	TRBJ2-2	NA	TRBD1	TGTGCCAGCAGTTGGGGACAGGGTCCCGGGGAGCTGTTTTTT	CASSWGQGPGELFF
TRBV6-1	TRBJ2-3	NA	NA	TGTGCCAGCAGTGAAGATTGGTTACGCACAGATACGCAGTATTTT	CASSEDWLRTDTQYF
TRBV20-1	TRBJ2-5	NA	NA	TGCAGCCAGGTGTCAGGGGCCGGGGAGACCCAGTACTTC	CSQVSGAGETQYF
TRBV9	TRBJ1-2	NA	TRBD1	TGTGCCAGCAGCGAGGGGACAGGGGGCATCTATGGCTACACCTTC	CASSEGTGGIYGYTF
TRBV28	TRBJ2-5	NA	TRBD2	TGTGCCAGCAGTTTAAGGTCTTGGGGGGGACGAGAGACCCAGTACTTC	CASSLRSWGGRETQYF
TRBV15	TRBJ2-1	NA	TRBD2	TGTGCCACCAGCAAAAGGACTAGCGGGACTGAGCAGTTCTTC	CATSKRTSGTEQFF
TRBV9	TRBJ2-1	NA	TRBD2	TGTGCCAGCAGCGTTCAAGCGGGAGGGGATGAGCAGTTCTTC	CASSVQAGGDEQFF
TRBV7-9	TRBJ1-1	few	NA	TGTGCCAGCAGCTTTTCCGCCGGGACTATGAAAACTGAAGCTTTCTTT	CASSFSAGTMKTEAFF